The text below deals with one T cell receptor beta chain. The target antigen is unknown. The sample is drawn from a study of cytomegalovirus exposure and HLA in healthy donors. Study observations and caveats: An analysis that came later showed most CMV-associated TCR beta chains appearing HLA-restricted.

There were likely unrecorded immune exposures, though donors were nominally healthy when sampled. The PCR contained 60 Vbeta and 13 Jbeta primers. Here immunoSEQ multiplex PCR was the method, and the copy in TCRdb shows in-frame clones only, minus some. The sample includes more than 65,000 clones, 78% of them seen just once. CDR3 length: 12 residues. Trimming removed 7 bases from V and 4 bases from J, with 11 bases in between. Germline assignment: CDR1 SGDLS and CDR2 YYNGEE. The sequencing input was PBMCs. V is TRBV9 and J is TRBJ1-2, with no clear D. This receptor was obtained from a man aged 18 to 29 in good health and CMV-seropositive. The CDR3 DNA sequence: TGTGCCAGCCACGCCCCCGGCTATGGCTACACCTTC. Its protein product is CASHAPGYGYTF.